These 2 T cell receptor beta chains share one sample of origin, sequenced in a study of T cells in Graves' hyperthyroidism and ophthalmopathy. Researchers amplified the TCR beta CDR3 regions from RNA transcripts. An initial round of RT-PCR targeting the TCR CDR3 relied on the HTBI primer set. One entry per CDR3 protein results from TCRdb running MiXCR on the multiplex PCR reads. The table includes 450,000 to 650,000 distinct CDR3 sequences, approximately 15% detected once. Sequenced material: blood. The source is a woman younger than 30 with Graves' ophthalmopathy.

A note on this clonotype: This may stem from a read error, because a much larger clone lies one nucleotide away. This rearrangement joins TRBV2 to TRBJ2-7, with 10 bases lining up with TRBD1. In germline, CDR1 is SNHLY, CDR2 FYNNEI. This CDR3 has 16 residues. CDR3: CTSSEFSGQGGNEQYF. The DNA of the CDR3 is TGTACCAGCAGTGAGTTCTCTGGACAGGGGGGAAACGAGCAGTACTTC. Together with reference TRBV2 and TRBJ2-7, the CDR3 gives the full variable domain: EPEVTQTPSHQVTQMGQEVILRCVPISNHLYFYWYRQILGQKVEFLVSFYNNEISEKSEIFDDQFSVERPDGSNFTLKIRSTKLEDSAMYFCTSSEFSGQGGNEQYFGPGTRLTVT.

This clonotype occurred many times. The chain couples TRBV28 to TRBJ2-7; 8 bases fit TRBD1. The ends lost 6 bases at V and 3 bases at J; junction bases unmatched: 10. Germline assignment: CDR1 MDHEN and CDR2 SYDVKM. The CDR3 totals 15 residues. CDR3 loop: CASRAQGGPHYEQYF. The DNA for the CDR3 is TGTGCCAGCAGAGCACAGGGGGGCCCTCACTACGAGCAGTACTTC.